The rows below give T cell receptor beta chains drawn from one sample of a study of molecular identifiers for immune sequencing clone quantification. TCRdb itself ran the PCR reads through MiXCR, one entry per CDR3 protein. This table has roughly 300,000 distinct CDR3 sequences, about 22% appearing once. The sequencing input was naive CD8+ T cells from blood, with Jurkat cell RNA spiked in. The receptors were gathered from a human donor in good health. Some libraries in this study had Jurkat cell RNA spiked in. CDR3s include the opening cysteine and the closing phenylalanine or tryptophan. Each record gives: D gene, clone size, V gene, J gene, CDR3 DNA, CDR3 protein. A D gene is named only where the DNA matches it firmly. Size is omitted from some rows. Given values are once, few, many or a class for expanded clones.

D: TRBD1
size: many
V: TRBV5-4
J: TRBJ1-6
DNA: TGTGCCAGCAGCTTCGGGACAGGGGAGTCACCCCTCCACTTT
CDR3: CASSFGTGESPLHF

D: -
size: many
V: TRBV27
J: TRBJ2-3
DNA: TGTGCCAGCAGTTTATGGGGACCACAAGATACGCAGTATTTT
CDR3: CASSLWGPQDTQYF

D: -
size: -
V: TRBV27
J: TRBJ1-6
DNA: TGTGCCAGCAGTTATCAGCATAATTCACCCCTCCACTTT
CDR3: CASSYQHNSPLHF

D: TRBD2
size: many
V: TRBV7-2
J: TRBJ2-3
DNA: TGTGCCAGCAGCTGGACTAGCGGGGGGCCCACAGATACGCAGTATTTT
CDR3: CASSWTSGGPTDTQYF

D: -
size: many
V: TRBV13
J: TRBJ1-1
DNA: TGTGCCAGCAGCTTAGGCCGGCTCACTGAAGCTTTCTTT
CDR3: CASSLGRLTEAFF

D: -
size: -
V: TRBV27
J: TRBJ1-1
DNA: TGTGCCAGCAGTTTACGGCCCCGAGACAGTTTGAACACTGAAGCTTTCTTT
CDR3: CASSLRPRDSLNTEAFF

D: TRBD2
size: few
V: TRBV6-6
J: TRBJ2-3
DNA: TGTGCCAGCAGTTACTCAGGACTAGCGGAGGGGAGGGATACGCAGTATTTT
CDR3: CASSYSGLAEGRDTQYF

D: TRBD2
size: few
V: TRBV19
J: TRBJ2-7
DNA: TGTGCCAGTAGTATAGCCGGGACTAGCGGGAACTACGAGCAGTACTTC
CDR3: CASSIAGTSGNYEQYF

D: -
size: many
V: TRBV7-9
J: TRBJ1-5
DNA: TGTGCCAGCAGTCAAGAGGGTCAGCCCCAGCATTTT
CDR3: CASSQEGQPQHF

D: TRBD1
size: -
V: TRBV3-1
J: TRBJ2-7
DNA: TGTGCCAGCAGCCCCCGGGACAGGGCGATCTCCTACGAGCAGTACTTC
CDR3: CASSPRDRAISYEQYF

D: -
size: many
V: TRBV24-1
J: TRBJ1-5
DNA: TGTGCCACCAGTCTGGGATTTGGTCAGCCCCAGCATTTT
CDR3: CATSLGFGQPQHF

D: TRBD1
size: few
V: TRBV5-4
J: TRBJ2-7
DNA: TGTGCCAGCAGCTCCCCCGGGACAGGGTTCGAGCAGTACTTC
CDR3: CASSSPGTGFEQYF